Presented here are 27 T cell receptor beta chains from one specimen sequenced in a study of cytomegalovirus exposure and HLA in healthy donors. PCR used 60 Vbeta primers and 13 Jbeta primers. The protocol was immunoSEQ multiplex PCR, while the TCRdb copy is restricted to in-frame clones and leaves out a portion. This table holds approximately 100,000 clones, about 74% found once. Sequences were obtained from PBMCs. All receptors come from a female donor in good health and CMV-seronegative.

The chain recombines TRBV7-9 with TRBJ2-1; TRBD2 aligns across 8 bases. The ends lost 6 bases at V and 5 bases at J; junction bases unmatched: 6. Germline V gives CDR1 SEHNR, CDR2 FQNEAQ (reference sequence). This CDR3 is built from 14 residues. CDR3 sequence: CASSLLAADNEQFF. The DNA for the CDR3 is TGTGCCAGCAGTCTACTAGCGGCAGACAATGAGCAGTTCTTC.

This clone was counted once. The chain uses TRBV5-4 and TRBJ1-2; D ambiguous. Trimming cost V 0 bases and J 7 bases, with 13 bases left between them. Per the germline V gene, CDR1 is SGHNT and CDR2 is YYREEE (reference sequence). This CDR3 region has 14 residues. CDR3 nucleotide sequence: TGTGCCAGCAGCTTGGGTGAGAGGACTAGTGGCTACACCTTC. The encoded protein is CASSLGERTSGYTF. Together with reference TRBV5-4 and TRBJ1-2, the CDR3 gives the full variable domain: ETGVTQSPTHLIKTRGQQVTLRCSSQSGHNTVSWYQQALGQGPQFIFQYYREEENGRGNFPPRFSGLQFPNYSSELNVNALELDDSALYLCASSLGERTSGYTFGSGTRLTVV.

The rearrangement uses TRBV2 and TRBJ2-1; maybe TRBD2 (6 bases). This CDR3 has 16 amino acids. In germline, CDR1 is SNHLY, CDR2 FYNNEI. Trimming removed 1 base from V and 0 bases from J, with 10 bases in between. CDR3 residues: CASSEGRGGSYNEQFF. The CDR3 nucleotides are TGTGCCAGCAGTGAAGGGCGGGGAGGCTCCTACAATGAGCAGTTCTTC.

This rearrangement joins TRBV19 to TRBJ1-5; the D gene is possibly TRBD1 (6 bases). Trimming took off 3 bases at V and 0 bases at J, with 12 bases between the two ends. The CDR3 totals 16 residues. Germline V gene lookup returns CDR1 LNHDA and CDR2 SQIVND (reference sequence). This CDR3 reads CASSIKGGYSNQPQHF. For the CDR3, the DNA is TGTGCCAGTAGTATTAAAGGGGGATATAGCAATCAGCCCCAGCATTTT.

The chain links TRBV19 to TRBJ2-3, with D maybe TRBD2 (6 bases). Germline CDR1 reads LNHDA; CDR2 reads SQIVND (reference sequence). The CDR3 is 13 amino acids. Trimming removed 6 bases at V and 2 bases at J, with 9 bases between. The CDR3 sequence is CASSGGLTDTQYF. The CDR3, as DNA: TGTGCCAGTAGCGGAGGGCTCACAGATACGCAGTATTTT.

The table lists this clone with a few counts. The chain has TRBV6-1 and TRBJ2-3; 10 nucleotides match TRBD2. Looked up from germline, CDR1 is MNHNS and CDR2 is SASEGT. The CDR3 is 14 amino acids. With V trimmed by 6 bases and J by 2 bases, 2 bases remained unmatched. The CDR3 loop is CASSSGGATDTQYF. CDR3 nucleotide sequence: TGTGCCAGCAGCAGCGGGGGGGCCACAGATACGCAGTATTTT.

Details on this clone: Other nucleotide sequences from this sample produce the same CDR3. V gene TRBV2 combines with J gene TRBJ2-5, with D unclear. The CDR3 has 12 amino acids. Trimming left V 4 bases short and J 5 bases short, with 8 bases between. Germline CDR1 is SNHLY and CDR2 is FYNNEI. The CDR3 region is CASSVLVETQYF. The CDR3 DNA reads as TGTGCCAGCAGTGTTCTAGTGGAGACCCAGTACTTC.

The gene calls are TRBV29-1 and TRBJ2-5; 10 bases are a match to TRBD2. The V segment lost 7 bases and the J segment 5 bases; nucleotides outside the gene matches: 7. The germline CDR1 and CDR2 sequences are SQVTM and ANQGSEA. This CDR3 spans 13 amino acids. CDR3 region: CSGAGGRSETQYF. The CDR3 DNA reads TGCAGCGGAGCGGGGGGGCGATCGGAGACCCAGTACTTC. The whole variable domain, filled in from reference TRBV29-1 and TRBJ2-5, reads SAVISQKPSRDICQRGTSLTIQCQVDSQVTMMFWYRQQPGQSLTLIATANQGSEATYESGFVIDKFPISRPNLTFSTLTVSNMSPEDSSIYLCSGAGGRSETQYFGPGTRLLVL.

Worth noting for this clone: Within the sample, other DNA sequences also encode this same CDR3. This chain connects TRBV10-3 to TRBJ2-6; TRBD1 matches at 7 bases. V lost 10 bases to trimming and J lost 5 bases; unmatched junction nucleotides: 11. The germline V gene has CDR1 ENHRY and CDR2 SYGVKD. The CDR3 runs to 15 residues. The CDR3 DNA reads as TGTGCCACCTTAAAACAGGGGTTGAGGGCCAACGTCCTGACTTTC. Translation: CATLKQGLRANVLTF.

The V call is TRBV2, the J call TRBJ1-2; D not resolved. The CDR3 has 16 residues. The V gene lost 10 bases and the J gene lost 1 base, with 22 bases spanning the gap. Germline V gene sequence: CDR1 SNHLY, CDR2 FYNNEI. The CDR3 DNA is TGTGCCACCCCGAGGGATCCGGTATTTTATAACTATGGCTACACCTTC. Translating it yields CATPRDPVFYNYGYTF.

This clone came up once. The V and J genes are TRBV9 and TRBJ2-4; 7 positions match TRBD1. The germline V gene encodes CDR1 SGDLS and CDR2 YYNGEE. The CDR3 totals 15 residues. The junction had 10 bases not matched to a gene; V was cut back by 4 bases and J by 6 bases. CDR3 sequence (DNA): TGTGCCAGCAGCCTGGGACGGACAGGAGGAAACATTCAGTACTTC. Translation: CASSLGRTGGNIQYF.

DNA for the CDR3: TGTGCCAGCAGTTACTCCGGGGGGACGTTCAATGAAAAACTGTTTTTT. It is translated as CASSYSGGTFNEKLFF. V usage is TRBV6-6 and J usage is TRBJ1-4; perhaps TRBD1 as D (5 bases). The CDR3 has 16 residues. The V end was cut by 0 bases, the J end by 5 bases, with 13 bases between. Germline V lookup: CDR1 MNHNY, CDR2 SVGAGI (reference sequence).

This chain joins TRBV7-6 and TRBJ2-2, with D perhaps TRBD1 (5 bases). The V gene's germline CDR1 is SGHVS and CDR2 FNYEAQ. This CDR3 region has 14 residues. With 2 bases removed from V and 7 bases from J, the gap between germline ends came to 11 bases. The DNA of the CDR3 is TGTGCCAGCAGCTTACAGGGTTGGGACGGGGAGCTGTTTTTT. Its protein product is CASSLQGWDGELFF. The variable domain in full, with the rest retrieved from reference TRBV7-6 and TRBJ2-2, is GAGVSQSPRYKVTKRGQDVALRCDPISGHVSLYWYRQALGQGPEFLTYFNYEAQQDKSGLPNDRFSAERPEGSISTLTIQRTEQRDSAMYRCASSLQGWDGELFFGEGSRLTVL.

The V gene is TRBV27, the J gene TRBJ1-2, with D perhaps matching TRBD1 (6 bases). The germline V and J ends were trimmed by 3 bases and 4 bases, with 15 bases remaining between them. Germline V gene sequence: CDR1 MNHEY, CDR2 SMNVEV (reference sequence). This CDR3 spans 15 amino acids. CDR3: CASSLTGLSFYGYTF. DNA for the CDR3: TGTGCCAGCAGTTTGACAGGCCTATCATTCTATGGCTACACCTTC.

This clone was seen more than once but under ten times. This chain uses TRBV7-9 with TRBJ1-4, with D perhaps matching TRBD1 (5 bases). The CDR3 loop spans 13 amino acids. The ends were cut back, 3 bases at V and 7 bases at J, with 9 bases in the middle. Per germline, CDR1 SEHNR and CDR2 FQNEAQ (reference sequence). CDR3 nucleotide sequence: TGTGCCAGCAGCTTCCAGGGTGGTGAAAAACTGTTTTTT. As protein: CASSFQGGEKLFF. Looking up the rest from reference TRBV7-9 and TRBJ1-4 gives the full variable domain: DTGVSQNPRHKITKRGQNVTFRCDPISEHNRLYWYRQTLGQGPEFLTYFQNEAQLEKSRLLSDRFSAERPKGSFSTLEIQRTEQGDSAMYLCASSFQGGEKLFFGSGTQLSVL.

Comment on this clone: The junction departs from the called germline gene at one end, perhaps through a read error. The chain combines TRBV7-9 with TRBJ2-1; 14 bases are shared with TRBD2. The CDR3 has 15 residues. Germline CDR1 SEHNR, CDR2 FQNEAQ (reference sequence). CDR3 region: CSSSFGLAGGERQFF. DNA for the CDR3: TGTTCCAGCAGCTTCGGACTAGCGGGGGGCGAACGGCAGTTCTTC.

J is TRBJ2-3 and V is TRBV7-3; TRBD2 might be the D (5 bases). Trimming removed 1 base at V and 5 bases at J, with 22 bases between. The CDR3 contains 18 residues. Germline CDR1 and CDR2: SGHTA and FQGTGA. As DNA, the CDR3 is TGTGCCAGCAGCTTAATGGATCCCCCGGGGTTGAATATAGATACGCAGTATTTT. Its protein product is CASSLMDPPGLNIDTQYF.

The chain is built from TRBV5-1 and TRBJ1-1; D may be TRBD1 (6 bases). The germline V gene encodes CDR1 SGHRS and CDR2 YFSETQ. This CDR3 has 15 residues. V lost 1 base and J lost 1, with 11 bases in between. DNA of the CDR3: TGCGCCAGCAGCTTGATCCAGGGGAGGAACACTGAAGCTTTCTTT. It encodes CASSLIQGRNTEAFF.

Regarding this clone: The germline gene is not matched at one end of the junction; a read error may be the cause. The CDR3 sequence is CSSSLVVNYGYTF. The CDR3 nucleotides are TGTTCCAGCAGCTTAGTCGTCAACTATGGCTACACCTTC. V is TRBV7-9 and J is TRBJ1-2; no clear D. CDR3 length equals 13 residues. Germline V CDR1 and CDR2: SEHNR, FQNEAQ (reference sequence).

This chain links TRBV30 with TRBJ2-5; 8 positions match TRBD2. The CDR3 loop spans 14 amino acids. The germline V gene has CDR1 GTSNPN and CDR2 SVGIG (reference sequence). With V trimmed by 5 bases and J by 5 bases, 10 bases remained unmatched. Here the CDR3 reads CAWSGGGRAETQYF. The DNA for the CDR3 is TGTGCCTGGTCCGGGGGGGGAAGAGCGGAGACCCAGTACTTC.

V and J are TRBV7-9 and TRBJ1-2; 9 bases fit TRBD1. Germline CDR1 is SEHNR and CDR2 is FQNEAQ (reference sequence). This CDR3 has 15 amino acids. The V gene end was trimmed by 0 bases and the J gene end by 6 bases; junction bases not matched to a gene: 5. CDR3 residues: CASSLATGGRNGYTF. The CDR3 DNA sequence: TGTGCCAGCAGCTTAGCCACAGGGGGCAGGAATGGCTACACCTTC.

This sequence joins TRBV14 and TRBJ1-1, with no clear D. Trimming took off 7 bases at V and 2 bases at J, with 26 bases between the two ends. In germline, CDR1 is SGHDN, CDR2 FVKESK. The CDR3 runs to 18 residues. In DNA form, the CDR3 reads TGTGCCAGCACCAGTGAAAAGATGGGCGCCCTAATAAACACTGAAGCTTTCTTT. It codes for CASTSEKMGALINTEAFF.

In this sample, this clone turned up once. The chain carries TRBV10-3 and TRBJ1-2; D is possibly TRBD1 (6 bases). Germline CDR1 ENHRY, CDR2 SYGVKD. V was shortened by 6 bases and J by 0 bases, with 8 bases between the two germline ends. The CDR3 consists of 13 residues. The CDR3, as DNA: TGTGCCATCAGCGGGGGGCCTAACTATGGCTACACCTTC. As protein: CAISGGPNYGYTF.

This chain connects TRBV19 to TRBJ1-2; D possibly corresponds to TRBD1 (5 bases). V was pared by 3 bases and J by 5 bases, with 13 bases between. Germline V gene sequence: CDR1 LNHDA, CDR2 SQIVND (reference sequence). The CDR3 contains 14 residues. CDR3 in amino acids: CASSMGLLRYGYTF. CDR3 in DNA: TGTGCCAGTAGTATGGGGCTACTGAGATATGGCTACACCTTC.

CDR3 protein: CASSPGSESYEQYF. CDR3 DNA sequence: TGTGCCAGCAGTCCCGGGTCTGAATCCTACGAGCAGTACTTC. This chain connects TRBV7-9 to TRBJ2-5; no reliable D call. The last part of the DNA fits TRBJ2-7 better; the J call may be wrong. Germline CDR1 is SEHNR and CDR2 is FQNEAQ (reference sequence). The CDR3 extends over 14 amino acids.

The CDR3 nucleotides read TGTGCCAGCAGCTTACGTAGTATCGGGGGGAAGGATACGCAGTATTTT. It specifies CASSLRSIGGKDTQYF. The chain uses TRBV5-4 and TRBJ2-3, with 7 bases identical to TRBD2. Trimming removed 2 bases from V and 6 bases from J; junction bases left unmatched: 12. The germline gives CDR1 SGHNT, CDR2 YYREEE (reference sequence). This CDR3 is 16 amino acids long.

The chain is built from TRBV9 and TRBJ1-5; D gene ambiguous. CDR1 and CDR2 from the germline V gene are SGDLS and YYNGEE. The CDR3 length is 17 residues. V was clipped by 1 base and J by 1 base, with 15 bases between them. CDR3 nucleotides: TGTGCCAGCAGCGTACGGGCAGCGGGGAAAAGCAATCAGCCCCAGCATTTT. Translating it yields CASSVRAAGKSNQPQHF.